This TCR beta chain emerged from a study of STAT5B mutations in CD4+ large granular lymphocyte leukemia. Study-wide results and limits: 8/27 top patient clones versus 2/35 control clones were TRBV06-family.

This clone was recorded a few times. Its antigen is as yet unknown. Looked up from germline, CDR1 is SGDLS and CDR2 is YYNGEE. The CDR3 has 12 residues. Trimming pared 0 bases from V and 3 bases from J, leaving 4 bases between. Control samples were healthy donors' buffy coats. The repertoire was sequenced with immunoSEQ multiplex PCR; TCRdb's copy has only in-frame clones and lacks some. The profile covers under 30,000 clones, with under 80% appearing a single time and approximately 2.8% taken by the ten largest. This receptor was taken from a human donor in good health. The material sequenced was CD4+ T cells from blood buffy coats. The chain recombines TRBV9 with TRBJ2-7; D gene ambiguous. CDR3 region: CASSVEGYEQYF. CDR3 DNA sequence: TGTGCCAGCAGCGTAGAGGGCTACGAGCAGTACTTC.